The clone carrying this T cell receptor (beta chain) was recorded at least ten times. The CDR3 is 13 amino acids. CDR1 and CDR2 from the germline V gene are SGHRS and YFSETQ. Trimming left V 4 bases short and J 8 bases short, with 15 bases between. The entry originates in a study of T cell changes during pregnancy in multiple sclerosis. Method: immunoSEQ multiplex PCR; TCRdb's copy keeps in-frame clones and lacks some. The sample records about 43,000 clones, over 80% being singletons. The chain couples TRBV5-1 to TRBJ1-2; D remains ambiguous. The TCR was taken from a female donor in good health, enrolled as a control in a pregnancy study. Sample: peripheral blood, taken in the first trimester of pregnancy. CDR3 amino acids: CASSMSLSGGYTF. The CDR3 DNA is TGCGCCAGCAGCATGTCTCTCTCGGGAGGCTACACCTTC.